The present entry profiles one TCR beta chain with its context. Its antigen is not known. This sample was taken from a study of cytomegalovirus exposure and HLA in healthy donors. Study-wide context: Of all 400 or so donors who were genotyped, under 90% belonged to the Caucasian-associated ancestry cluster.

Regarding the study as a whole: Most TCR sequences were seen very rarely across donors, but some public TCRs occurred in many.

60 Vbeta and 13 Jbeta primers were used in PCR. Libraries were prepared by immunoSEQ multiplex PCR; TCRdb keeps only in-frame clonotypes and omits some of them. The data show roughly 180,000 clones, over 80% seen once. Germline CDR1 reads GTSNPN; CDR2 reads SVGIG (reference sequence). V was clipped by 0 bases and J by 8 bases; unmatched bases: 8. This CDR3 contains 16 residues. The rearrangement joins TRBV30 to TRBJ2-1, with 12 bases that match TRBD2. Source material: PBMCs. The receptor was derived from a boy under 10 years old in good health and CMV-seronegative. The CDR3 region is CAWSVRGLAGGDEQFF. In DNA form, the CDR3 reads TGTGCCTGGAGTGTACGCGGGCTAGCGGGAGGGGATGAGCAGTTCTTC.